The rows below give T cell receptor beta chains drawn from one sample of a study of shared clonotypes between healthy human individuals. Profiled with immunoSEQ multiplex PCR; TCRdb holds only in-frame clones, not every one. The sample lists about 2.4 million clones, 93% occurring once. The sample taken for sequencing was naive CD4+ T cells from PBMCs. The receptor set was obtained from a man between 18 and 35 years old in good health. Some clones in this sample may be carry-over from other donors' samples. CDR3s include the opening cysteine and the closing phenylalanine or tryptophan.

TRBV7-2,TRBJ2-6,CASSPPSVGANVLTF
TRBV28,TRBJ2-7,CASSDPSYEQYF
TRBV7-3,TRBJ2-1,CASSGLTGNEQFF
TRBV9,TRBJ2-3,CASSLGLAVNTDTQYF
TRBV5-6,TRBJ2-5,CASSPRTGQETQYF
TRBV11-3,TRBJ2-1,CASSPRGGENEQFF
TRBV2,TRBJ1-1,CASRHAANTEAFF
TRBV27,TRBJ1-1,CASSLRGANTEAFF
TRBV5-6,TRBJ2-3,CASSSEEWRTSTDTQYF
TRBV4-3,TRBJ2-2,CASSPTANTNTGELFF
TRBV7-3,TRBJ2-1,CASSSDLANEQFF
TRBV5-4,TRBJ2-7,CASSPQTAVSSYEQYF
TRBV6-5,TRBJ2-1,CASSSRDSSSYNEQFF
TRBV5-1,TRBJ2-3,CASSSGTGAPSTDTQYF
TRBV6-5,TRBJ1-4,CASSYSRGVPAEKLFF
TRBV11-2,TRBJ2-7,CASSRDRSAYEQYF
TRBV11-2,TRBJ1-4,CASSTQGASNEKLFF
TRBV28,TRBJ2-7,CASIGTGGSYEQYF
TRBV19,TRBJ1-2,CASSTLTGTYYGYTF
TRBV5-1,TRBJ2-7,CASSLPDRDRTYEQYF
TRBV9,TRBJ2-4,CASSVAGGENIQYF
TRBV5-1,TRBJ2-3,CASRDALSDTQYF
TRBV5-1,TRBJ2-1,CASSLASHQYNEQFF
TRBV5-1,TRBJ2-3,CASSIRQGATDTQYF
TRBV19,TRBJ2-1,CASSTGQLRNEQFF
TRBV4-3,TRBJ2-3,CASSQGVLDTQYF
TRBV19,TRBJ2-7,CASSIGLAGDLPYEQYF
TRBV7-2,TRBJ2-5,CASSAGQGIQETQYF
TRBV7-8,TRBJ1-3,CASSSDRPVLNGNTIYF
TRBV5-4,TRBJ2-5,CASSIGGLAGEGVETQYF
TRBV7-2,TRBJ2-7,CASSLGLAGGYEQYF
TRBV5-1,TRBJ2-5,CASSFGTSGQETQYF
TRBV4-3,TRBJ2-1,CASSQDPRDDYNEQFF
TRBV29-1,TRBJ1-1,CSVELRANTEAFF
TRBV10-3,TRBJ1-2,CAISEMGGHYGYTF
TRBV6-5,TRBJ2-2,CASRLAGKTGELFF
TRBV9,TRBJ2-1,CASSQSGRDNEQFF
TRBV7-8,TRBJ2-2,CASSLDRTSGRPTGELFF
TRBV5-1,TRBJ1-1,CASSLRGDGTEAFF
TRBV5-6,TRBJ1-2,CASSEGGTGTNYGYTF